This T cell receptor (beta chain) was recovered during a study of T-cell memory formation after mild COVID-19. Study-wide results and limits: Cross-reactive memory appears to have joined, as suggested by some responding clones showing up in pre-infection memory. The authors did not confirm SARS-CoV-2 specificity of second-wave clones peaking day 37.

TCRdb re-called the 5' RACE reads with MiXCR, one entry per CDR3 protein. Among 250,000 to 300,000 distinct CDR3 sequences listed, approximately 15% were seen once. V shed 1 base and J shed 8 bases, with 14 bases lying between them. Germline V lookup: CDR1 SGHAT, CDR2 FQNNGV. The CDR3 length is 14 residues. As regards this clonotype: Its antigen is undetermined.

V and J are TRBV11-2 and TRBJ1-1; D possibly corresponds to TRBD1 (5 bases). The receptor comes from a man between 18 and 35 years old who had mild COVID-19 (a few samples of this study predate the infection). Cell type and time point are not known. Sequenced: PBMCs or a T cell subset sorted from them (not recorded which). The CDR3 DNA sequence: TGTGCCAGCAGCTTAGGAGTTGGGGCGGTGGAAGCTTTCTTT. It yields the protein CASSLGVGAVEAFF. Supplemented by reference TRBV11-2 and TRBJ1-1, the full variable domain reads EAGVAQSPRYKIIEKRQSVAFWCNPISGHATLYWYQQILGQGPKLLIQFQNNGVVDDSQLPKDRFSAERLKGVDSTLKIQPAKLEDSAVYLCASSLGVGAVEAFFGQGTRLTVV.